Listed below are T cell receptor beta chains from one sample, sequenced in a study of T cell repertoires in cytomegalovirus infection. TCRdb called the reads again in MiXCR, with one record for every CDR3 protein. Of hundreds of thousands of distinct CDR3 sequences listed, about 33% are singletons. These receptors' targets are unknown. Sample: cultured CD8+ T cells from PBMCs, taken from culture after CMV antigen stimulation. These receptors were obtained from a human donor in good health (CMV status not recorded). Some clones in this sample may be carry-over from other donors' samples. The CDR3 runs from the conserved cysteine through the conserved F or W. D genes are given only for firm matches. Clone size appears in some rows only: once, few, many, or a class for an expanded clone.

len	abundance	v_gene	j_gene	d_gene	CDR3nt	CDR3aa
15	-	TRBV7-9	TRBJ1-6	-	TGTGCCAGCAGCTTAGACTGGGGGGGAAATTCACCCCTCCACTTT	CASSLDWGGNSPLHF
14	-	TRBV27	TRBJ2-2	TRBD1	TGTGCCAGCAACCCTTCAGGGGGAATTAAGGAGCTGTTTTTT	CASNPSGGIKELFF
16	few	TRBV5-1	TRBJ2-2	TRBD1	TGCGCCAGCAGCCCACCGGGACAGAGGTACACCGGGGAGCTGTTTTTT	CASSPPGQRYTGELFF
16	-	TRBV5-6	TRBJ2-3	TRBD2	TGTGCCAGCAGGGATAAGGCGGGGGGTGCGACAGATACGCAGTATTTT	CASRDKAGGATDTQYF
16	few	TRBV3-1	TRBJ2-3	-	TGTGCCAGCAGCCAAGGTGGGTTGGGTCTCACAGATACGCAGTATTTT	CASSQGGLGLTDTQYF
13	-	TRBV2	TRBJ2-1	TRBD1	TGTGCCAGCAAGTGGTTACAGGGGCCTGAGCAGTTCTTC	CASKWLQGPEQFF
13	-	TRBV2	TRBJ1-5	TRBD1	TGTGCCAGTGTAGACAGGGCCAATCAGCCCCAGCATTTT	CASVDRANQPQHF
16	-	TRBV27	TRBJ2-1	TRBD2	TGTGCCAGCAGTTCCCTAGCGGGGGGCCTATTGGATGAGCAGTTCTTC	CASSSLAGGLLDEQFF
14	-	TRBV6-5	TRBJ1-1	-	TGTGTCAGCAGTTACTCGAACAGTAACACTGAAGCTTTCTTT	CVSSYSNSNTEAFF
14	-	TRBV19	TRBJ1-3	-	TGTGCCAGTAGTACCGGACCTTCCGGAAACACCATATATTTT	CASSTGPSGNTIYF
16	few	TRBV10-3	TRBJ1-2	-	TGTGCCATCAGTGAGGGCCCGGGAGGAACTAACTATGGCTACACCTTC	CAISEGPGGTNYGYTF
16	-	TRBV4-1	TRBJ2-1	-	TGCGCCAGCAGGGTGACGGGGGCATACCAGTACAATGAGCAGTTCTTC	CASRVTGAYQYNEQFF
14	-	TRBV6-5	TRBJ1-1	-	TGTGCCAGCAGTCGGGACAACCGGGCCACTGAAGCTTTCTTT	CASSRDNRATEAFF
17	-	TRBV6-2/TRBV6-3	TRBJ1-6	-	TGTGCCAGCAACCAGAACATCGCTAAGAGTCCTAATTCACCCCTCCACTTT	CASNQNIAKSPNSPLHF
15	-	TRBV5-4	TRBJ1-4	-	TGTGCCAGCAGCGCTGGACCCATGCCGGGTGAAAAACTGTTTTTT	CASSAGPMPGEKLFF
17	-	TRBV5-1	TRBJ2-2	-	TGCGCCAGCATGGGATTTAGCGGCAGAGCAAACACCGGGGAGCTGTTTTTT	CASMGFSGRANTGELFF
15	-	TRBV12-3/TRBV12-4	TRBJ1-2	-	TGTGCCAGCAGTCCCTATCTTAAGGGGAGCTATGGCTACACCTTC	CASSPYLKGSYGYTF
14	few	TRBV6-2/TRBV6-3	TRBJ2-1	-	TGTGCCAGCAGGCGGGCCGCCTCCTACAATGAGCAGTTCTTC	CASRRAASYNEQFF
14	-	TRBV10-3	TRBJ1-5	-	TGTGCCATCAGTACGGGAGAGGGCAATCAGCCCCAGCATTTT	CAISTGEGNQPQHF
13	-	TRBV2	TRBJ2-5	-	TGTGCCAGCCAGACAGGAGGAGTGAAGACCCAGTACTTC	CASQTGGVKTQYF